The 17 T cell receptor beta chains given below trace back to one sample, sequenced in a study of a mutant IDH1 vaccine in newly diagnosed glioma. Time point meaning: baseline, week 1 (first vaccination visit). Treatment specified: pre-vaccination baseline after standard-of-care therapy. The table came from immunoSEQ multiplex PCR; TCRdb's copy has only in-frame clones and leaves some out. The sample yields tens of thousands of clones, 79% seen once. Sequencing was performed on PBMCs, taken from a glioma patient treated with radiotherapy, temozolomide or both. These receptors were taken from a man aged 45-65 years with glioma.

The V call is TRBV11-3, the J call TRBJ2-3; D may be TRBD2 (7 bases). Trimming took 5 bases from V and 6 from J, leaving 15 bases between them. The CDR3 extends over 14 amino acids. The germline gives CDR1 SGHNT, CDR2 YENEEA. CDR3 residues: CASSPTGGADTQYF. CDR3 sequence (DNA): TGTGCCAGCAGCCCCACGGGGGGCGCCGATACGCAGTATTTT.

The chain is built from TRBV2 and TRBJ1-2; 7 nucleotides match TRBD1. This CDR3 region has 15 residues. V gave up 4 bases and J gave up 4 bases; unmatched junction bases: 9. The germline CDR1 and CDR2 sequences are SNHLY and FYNNEI. CDR3 region: CASSARWDSSYGYTF. CDR3 nucleotide sequence: TGTGCCAGCAGTGCCCGATGGGACAGTTCCTATGGCTACACCTTC.

The chain carries TRBV28 and TRBJ1-1, with a possible D match to TRBD1 (6 bases). V was pared by 5 bases and J by 3 bases, with 10 bases between. This CDR3 region has 13 residues. Germline loops: CDR1 MDHEN, CDR2 SYDVKM. CDR3 DNA: TGTGCCAGCAGTGGGGGGCCCCACACTGAAGCTTTCTTT. This sequence encodes CASSGGPHTEAFF.

The chain employs TRBV29-1 and TRBJ1-1; D remains ambiguous. CDR1 and CDR2 from the germline V gene are SQVTM and ANQGSEA. The V end was cut by 6 bases, the J end by 1 base, with 9 bases between. There are 12 residues in the CDR3. CDR3 DNA sequence: TGCAGCGTCCACAGCGGGAACACTGAAGCTTTCTTT. Translated: CSVHSGNTEAFF.

V and J are TRBV10-1 and TRBJ1-5, with D possibly matching TRBD1 (6 bases). The CDR3 runs to 13 residues. Germline V lookup: CDR1 WNHNN, CDR2 SYGVQD (reference sequence). Trimming shortened V by 5 bases and J by 3 bases, and 8 bases separated the two germline ends. CDR3 in amino acids: CASSKGVNQPQHF. CDR3 DNA sequence: TGCGCCAGCAGTAAGGGGGTCAATCAGCCCCAGCATTTT.

V gene TRBV7-9 combines with J gene TRBJ1-3; weak D call: TRBD1 (6 bases). V dropped 5 bases and J dropped 4 bases, with 9 bases sitting between them. CDR3 length: 13 amino acids. Germline V gives CDR1 SEHNR, CDR2 FQNEAQ (reference sequence). The CDR3 here is CASSPGQGNTIYF. The CDR3 DNA sequence: TGTGCCAGCAGCCCCGGACAGGGAAACACCATATATTTT.

The chain links TRBV30 to TRBJ1-5; D gene uncertain. CDR3 length: 12 residues. With 2 bases removed from V and 9 bases from J, the gap between germline ends came to 11 bases. Germline CDR1 GTSNPN, CDR2 SVGIG (reference sequence). The CDR3 region is CAWSTGTRPQHF. The DNA for the CDR3 is TGTGCCTGGAGTACGGGTACCCGGCCCCAGCATTTT. The complete variable domain, with remaining parts taken from reference TRBV30 and TRBJ1-5, reads SQTIHQWPATLVQPVGSPLSLECTVEGTSNPNLYWYRQAAGRGLQLLFYSVGIGQISSEVPQNLSASRPQDRQFILSSKKLLLSDSGFYLCAWSTGTRPQHFGDGTRLSIL.

This chain joins TRBV7-2 and TRBJ1-5; D gene ambiguous. CDR1 and CDR2 (germline): SGHTA, FQGNSA. The V end was cut by 5 bases, the J end by 4 bases, with 6 bases between. The CDR3 has 12 amino acids. The CDR3 loop reads CASSPNNQPQHF. The CDR3 DNA reads as TGTGCCAGCAGCCCAAATAATCAGCCCCAGCATTTT. The whole variable domain, filled in from reference TRBV7-2 and TRBJ1-5, reads GAGVSQSPSNKVTEKGKDVELRCDPISGHTALYWYRQSLGQGLEFLIYFQGNSAPDKSGLPSDRFSAERTGGSVSTLTIQRTQQEDSAVYLCASSPNNQPQHFGDGTRLSIL.

The CDR3 DNA reads as TGTGCCAGCAAGAAAGGGACCAATGAGCAGTTCTTC. This codes for CASKKGTNEQFF. V usage is TRBV7-2 and J usage is TRBJ2-1, with D perhaps given as TRBD1 or TRBD2 (5 bases each). Trimming shortened V by 7 bases and J by 6 bases, and 10 bases separated the two germline ends. The germline V gene has CDR1 SGHTA and CDR2 FQGNSA. The CDR3 consists of 12 residues.

The J gene is TRBJ2-1, the V gene TRBV5-4, with D maybe TRBD2 (7 bases). Trimming removed 4 bases from V and 2 bases from J, with 10 bases in between. CDR1 and CDR2 (germline): SGHNT, YYREEE (reference sequence). The CDR3 totals 14 residues. The DNA of the CDR3 is TGTGCCAGCAGCCTCGGGGGGCCCTACAATGAGCAGTTCTTC. Translated, it gives CASSLGGPYNEQFF.

This clone was recorded only once. An end of the junction differs from the germline gene, which may be a read error. The chain is built from TRBV5-6 and TRBJ2-1, with 11 bases identical to TRBD1. Germline values: CDR1 SGHDT, CDR2 YYEEEE. The CDR3 is made up of 17 amino acids. The CDR3 DNA sequence: TGTGCCAGCAGCTTTGGACAGGGGGCTATGCTACGTAATGAACAGTTCTTC. Protein sequence: CASSFGQGAMLRNEQFF.

J is TRBJ2-7 and V is TRBV11-2, with 7 bases fitting TRBD1. The trim removed 5 bases at V and 2 bases at J, leaving 9 bases unmatched. From germline, CDR1 is SGHAT and CDR2 FQNNGV. The CDR3 sequence is 15 residues long. The CDR3 sequence is CASSPTGAPPYEQYF. CDR3 coding DNA: TGTGCCAGCAGCCCCACAGGGGCACCCCCCTACGAGCAGTACTTC. Variable domain in full (rest from reference TRBV11-2 and TRBJ2-7): EAGVAQSPRYKIIEKRQSVAFWCNPISGHATLYWYQQILGQGPKLLIQFQNNGVVDDSQLPKDRFSAERLKGVDSTLKIQPAKLEDSAVYLCASSPTGAPPYEQYFGPGTRLTVT.

V usage is TRBV7-9 and J usage is TRBJ1-4, with TRBD1 as a possible D gene (5 bases). CDR3 length: 13 residues. V shed 5 bases and J shed 8 bases, with 12 bases lying between them. Germline CDR1 SEHNR, CDR2 FQNEAQ (reference sequence). This CDR3 is CASSLLWGEKLFF. The CDR3 bases are TGTGCCAGCAGCCTCCTCTGGGGGGAAAAACTGTTTTTT.

This clone was counted a few times. Without the conserved terminal phenylalanine or tryptophan, this CDR3 likely stems from a read error. No DNA is shown, since the ends of the CDR3 on it are uncertain; the CDR3 is the one TCRdb lists. The rearrangement joins TRBV6-5 to TRBJ2-7; TRBD1, as called in the table, went unchecked against the DNA. Germline CDR1 is MNHEY and CDR2 is SVGAGI. Including both end residues, the CDR3 is 9 amino acids long. CDR3 residues: CASSYPDSD.

To note about this clone: The identical CDR3 is also encoded by other nucleotide sequences in the sample. The V call is TRBV5-1, the J call TRBJ1-5, with D perhaps TRBD1 (5 bases). Per the germline V gene, CDR1 is SGHRS and CDR2 is YFSETQ. The CDR3 is made up of 13 amino acids. V was pared by 0 bases and J by 4 bases, with 5 bases between. The CDR3 here is CASSLGQNQPQHF. CDR3 DNA: TGCGCCAGCAGCTTGGGACAGAATCAGCCCCAGCATTTT.

This clone was picked up a small number of times. The chain has TRBV5-4 and TRBJ2-7; D gene unclear. The CDR3 extends over 13 amino acids. Germline CDR1 SGHNT, CDR2 YYREEE (reference sequence). V was pared by 1 base and J by 2 bases, with 7 bases between. The CDR3 loop reads CASSLFNTYEQYF. CDR3 DNA sequence: TGTGCCAGCAGCTTGTTTAACACCTACGAGCAGTACTTC.

The chain is built from TRBV5-1 and TRBJ1-1; 10 nucleotides agree with TRBD1. After removal of 3 bases from V and 5 bases from J, the junction contained 7 bases not matched to a gene. CDR1 and CDR2 (germline): SGHRS, YFSETQ. This CDR3 comprises 15 residues. Here the CDR3 reads CASSWGQGIVTEAFF. In DNA form, the CDR3 reads TGCGCCAGCAGCTGGGGACAGGGGATTGTTACTGAAGCTTTCTTT.